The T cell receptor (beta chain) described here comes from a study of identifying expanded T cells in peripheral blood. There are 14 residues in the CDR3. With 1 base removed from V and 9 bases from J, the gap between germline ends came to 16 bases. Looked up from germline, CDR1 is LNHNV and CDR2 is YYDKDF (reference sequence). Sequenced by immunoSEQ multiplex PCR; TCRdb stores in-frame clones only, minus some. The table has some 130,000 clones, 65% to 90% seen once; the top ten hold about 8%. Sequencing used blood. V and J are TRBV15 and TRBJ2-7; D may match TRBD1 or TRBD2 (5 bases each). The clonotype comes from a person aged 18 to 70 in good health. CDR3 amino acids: CATSRGKRGSRQYF. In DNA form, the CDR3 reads TGTGCCACCAGCAGAGGCAAGAGGGGAAGCCGGCAGTACTTC.